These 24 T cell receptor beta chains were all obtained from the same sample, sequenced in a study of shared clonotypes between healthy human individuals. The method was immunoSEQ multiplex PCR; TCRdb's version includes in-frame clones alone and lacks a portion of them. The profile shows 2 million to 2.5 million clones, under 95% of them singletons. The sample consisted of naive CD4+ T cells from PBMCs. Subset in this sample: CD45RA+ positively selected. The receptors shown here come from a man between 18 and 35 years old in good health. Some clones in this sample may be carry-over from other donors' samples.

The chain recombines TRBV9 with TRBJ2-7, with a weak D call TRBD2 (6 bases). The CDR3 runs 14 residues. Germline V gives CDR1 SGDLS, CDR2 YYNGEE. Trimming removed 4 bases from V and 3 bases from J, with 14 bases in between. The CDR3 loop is CASSLGAGNYEQYF. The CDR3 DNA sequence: TGTGCCAGCAGCCTAGGGGCGGGAAACTACGAGCAGTACTTC.

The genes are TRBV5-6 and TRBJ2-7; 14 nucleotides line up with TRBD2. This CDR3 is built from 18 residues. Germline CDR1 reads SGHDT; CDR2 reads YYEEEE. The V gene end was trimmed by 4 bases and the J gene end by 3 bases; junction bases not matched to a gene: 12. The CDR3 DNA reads TGTGCCAGCAGCCACACCGGGACTAGCGGGAGTAGGTTCTACGAGCAGTACTTC. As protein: CASSHTGTSGSRFYEQYF.

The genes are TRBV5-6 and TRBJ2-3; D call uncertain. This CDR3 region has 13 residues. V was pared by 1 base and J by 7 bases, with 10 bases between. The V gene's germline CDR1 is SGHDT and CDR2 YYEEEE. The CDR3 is CASSLFVSNTQYF. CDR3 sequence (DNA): TGTGCCAGCAGCTTGTTCGTAAGCAATACGCAGTATTTT.

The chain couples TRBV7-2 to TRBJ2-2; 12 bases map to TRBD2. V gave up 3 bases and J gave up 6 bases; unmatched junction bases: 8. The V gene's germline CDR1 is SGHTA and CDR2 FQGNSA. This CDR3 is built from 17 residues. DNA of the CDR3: TGTGCCAGCAGCTTCCGCCTAGCGGGAGGGCCGTCCGGGGAGCTGTTTTTT. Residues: CASSFRLAGGPSGELFF. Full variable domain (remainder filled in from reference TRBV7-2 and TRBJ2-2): GAGVSQSPSNKVTEKGKDVELRCDPISGHTALYWYRQSLGQGLEFLIYFQGNSAPDKSGLPSDRFSAERTGGSVSTLTIQRTQQEDSAVYLCASSFRLAGGPSGELFFGEGSRLTVL.

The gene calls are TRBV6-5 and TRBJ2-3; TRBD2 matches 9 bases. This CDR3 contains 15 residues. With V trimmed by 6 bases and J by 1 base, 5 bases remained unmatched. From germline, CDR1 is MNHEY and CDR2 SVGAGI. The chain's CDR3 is CASSSLAGRTDTQYF. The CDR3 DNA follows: TGTGCCAGCAGCTCGCTAGCGGGACGCACAGATACGCAGTATTTT.

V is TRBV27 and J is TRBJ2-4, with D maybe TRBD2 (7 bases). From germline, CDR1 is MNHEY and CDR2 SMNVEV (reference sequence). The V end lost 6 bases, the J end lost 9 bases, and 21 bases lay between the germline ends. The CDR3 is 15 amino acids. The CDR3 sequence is CASSLGGAAGGIQYF. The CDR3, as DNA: TGTGCCAGCAGCCTGGGGGGGGCTGCTGGGGGCATTCAGTACTTC.

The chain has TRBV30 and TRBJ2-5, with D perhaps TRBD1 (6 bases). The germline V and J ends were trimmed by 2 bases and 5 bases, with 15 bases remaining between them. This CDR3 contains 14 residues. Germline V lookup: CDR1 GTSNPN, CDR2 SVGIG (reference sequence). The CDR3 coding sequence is TGTGCCTGGAGTCGGACAGTGCCATTTGAGACCCAGTACTTC. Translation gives CAWSRTVPFETQYF.

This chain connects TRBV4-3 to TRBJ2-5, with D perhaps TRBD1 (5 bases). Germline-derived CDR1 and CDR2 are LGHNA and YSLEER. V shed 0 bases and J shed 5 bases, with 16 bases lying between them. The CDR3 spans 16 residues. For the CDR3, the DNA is TGCGCCAGCAGCCAAGATCGGAACTCAGGGTGGGAGACCCAGTACTTC. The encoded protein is CASSQDRNSGWETQYF.

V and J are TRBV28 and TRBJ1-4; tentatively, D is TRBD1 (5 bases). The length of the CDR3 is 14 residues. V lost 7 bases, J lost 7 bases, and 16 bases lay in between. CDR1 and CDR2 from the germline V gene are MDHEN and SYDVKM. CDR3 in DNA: TGTGCCAGCAACAATAGGGGTATTGGTGAAAAACTGTTTTTT. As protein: CASNNRGIGEKLFF.

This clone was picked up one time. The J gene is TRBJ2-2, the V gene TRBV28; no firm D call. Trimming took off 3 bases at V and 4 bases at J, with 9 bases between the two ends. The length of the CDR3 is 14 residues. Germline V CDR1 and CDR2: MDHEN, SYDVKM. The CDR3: CASSLSVGTGELFF. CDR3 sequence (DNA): TGTGCCAGCAGTTTGAGCGTTGGCACCGGGGAGCTGTTTTTT. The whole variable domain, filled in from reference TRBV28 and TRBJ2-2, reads DVKVTQSSRYLVKRTGEKVFLECVQDMDHENMFWYRQDPGLGLRLIYFSYDVKMKEKGDIPEGYSVSREKKERFSLILESASTNQTSMYLCASSLSVGTGELFFGEGSRLTVL.

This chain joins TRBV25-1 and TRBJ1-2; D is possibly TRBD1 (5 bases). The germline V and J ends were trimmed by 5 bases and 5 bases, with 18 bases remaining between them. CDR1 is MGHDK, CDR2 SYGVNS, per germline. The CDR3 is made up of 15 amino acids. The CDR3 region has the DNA TGTGCCAGCAGTTTCGTGCGGGGGGAAGATTATGGCTACACCTTC. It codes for CASSFVRGEDYGYTF.

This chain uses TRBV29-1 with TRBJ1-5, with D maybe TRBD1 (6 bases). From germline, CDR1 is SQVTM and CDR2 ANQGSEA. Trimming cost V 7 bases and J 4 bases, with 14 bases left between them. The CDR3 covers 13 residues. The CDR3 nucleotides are TGCAGCGCCCTAGGGGGGGGTAATCAGCCCCAGCATTTT. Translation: CSALGGGNQPQHF.

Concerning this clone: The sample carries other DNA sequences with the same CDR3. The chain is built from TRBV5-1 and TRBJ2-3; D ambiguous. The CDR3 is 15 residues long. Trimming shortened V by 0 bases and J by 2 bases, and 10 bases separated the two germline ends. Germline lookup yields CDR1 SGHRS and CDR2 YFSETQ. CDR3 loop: CASSLAPGNTDTQYF. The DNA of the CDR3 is TGCGCCAGCAGCTTGGCCCCAGGCAACACAGATACGCAGTATTTT.

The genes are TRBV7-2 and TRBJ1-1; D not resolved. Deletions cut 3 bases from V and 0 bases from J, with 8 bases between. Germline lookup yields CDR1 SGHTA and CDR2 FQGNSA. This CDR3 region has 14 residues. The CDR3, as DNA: TGTGCCAGCAGCTTCGTGGTAGTGAACACTGAAGCTTTCTTT. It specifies CASSFVVVNTEAFF.

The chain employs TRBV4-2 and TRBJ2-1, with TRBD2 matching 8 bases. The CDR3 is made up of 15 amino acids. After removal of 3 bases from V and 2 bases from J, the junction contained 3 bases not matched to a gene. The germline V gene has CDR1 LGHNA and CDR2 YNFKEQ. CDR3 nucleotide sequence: TGTGCCAGCAGCCAGAGACTAGCGACCTACAATGAGCAGTTCTTC. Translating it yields CASSQRLATYNEQFF.

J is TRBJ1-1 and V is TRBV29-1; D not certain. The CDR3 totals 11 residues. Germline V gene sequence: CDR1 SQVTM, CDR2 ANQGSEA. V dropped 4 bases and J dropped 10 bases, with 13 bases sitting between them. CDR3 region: CSVVGRSGAFF. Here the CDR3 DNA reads TGCAGCGTTGTAGGCAGGAGTGGAGCTTTCTTT.

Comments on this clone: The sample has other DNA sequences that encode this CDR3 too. DNA of the CDR3: TGTGCCAGCTCCCTGACACTAAACACTGAAGCTTTCTTT. Its translation: CASSLTLNTEAFF. The chain uses TRBV18 and TRBJ1-1; D call uncertain. Trimming stripped 6 bases from V and 2 bases from J, with 10 bases between. This CDR3 is 13 amino acids long. In germline, CDR1 is KGHSH, CDR2 LQKENI.

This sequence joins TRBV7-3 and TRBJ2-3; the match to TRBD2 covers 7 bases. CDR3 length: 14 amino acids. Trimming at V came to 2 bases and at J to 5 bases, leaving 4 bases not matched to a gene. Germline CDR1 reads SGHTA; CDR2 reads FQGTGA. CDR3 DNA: TGTGCCAGCAGCTTAGGGAGGGCCTTAGATACGCAGTATTTT. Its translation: CASSLGRALDTQYF.

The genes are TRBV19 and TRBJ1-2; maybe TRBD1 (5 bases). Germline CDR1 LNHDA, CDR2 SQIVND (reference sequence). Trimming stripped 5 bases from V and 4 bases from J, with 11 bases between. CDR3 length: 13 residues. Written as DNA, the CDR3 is TGTGCCAGTAGTTTCCGGGGGTCCTATGGCTACACCTTC. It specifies CASSFRGSYGYTF. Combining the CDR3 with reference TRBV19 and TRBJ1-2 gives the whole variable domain DGGITQSPKYLFRKEGQNVTLSCEQNLNHDAMYWYRQDPGQGLRLIYYSQIVNDFQKGDIAEGYSVSREKKESFPLTVTSAQKNPTAFYLCASSFRGSYGYTFGSGTRLTVV.

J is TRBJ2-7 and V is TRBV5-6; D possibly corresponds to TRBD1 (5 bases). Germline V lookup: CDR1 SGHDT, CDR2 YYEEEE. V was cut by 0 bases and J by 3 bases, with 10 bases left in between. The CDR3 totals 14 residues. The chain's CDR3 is CASSLAGHLYEQYF. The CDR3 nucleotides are TGTGCCAGCAGCTTGGCAGGACACCTCTACGAGCAGTACTTC.

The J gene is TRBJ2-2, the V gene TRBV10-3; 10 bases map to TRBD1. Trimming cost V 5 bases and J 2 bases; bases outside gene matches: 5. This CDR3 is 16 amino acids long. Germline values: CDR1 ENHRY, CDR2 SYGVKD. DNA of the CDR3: TGTGCCATCAGTCCAGGGACAGGGGACAACACCGGGGAGCTGTTTTTT. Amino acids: CAISPGTGDNTGELFF.

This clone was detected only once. The CDR3 DNA is TGTGCCAGCGTTAGGGCAGATACGCAGTATTTT. Its protein is CASVRADTQYF. This sequence joins TRBV6-4 and TRBJ2-3; no clear D. The V gene lost 8 bases and the J gene lost 4 bases, with 7 bases spanning the gap. Per germline, CDR1 MRHNA and CDR2 SNTAGT. CDR3 length: 11 amino acids.

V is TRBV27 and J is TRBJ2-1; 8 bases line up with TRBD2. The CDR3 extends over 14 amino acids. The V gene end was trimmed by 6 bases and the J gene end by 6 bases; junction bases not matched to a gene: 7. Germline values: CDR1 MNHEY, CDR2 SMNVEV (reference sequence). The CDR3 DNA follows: TGTGCCAGCAGGGGACTAGGAGGCCCCAATGAGCAGTTCTTC. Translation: CASRGLGGPNEQFF.

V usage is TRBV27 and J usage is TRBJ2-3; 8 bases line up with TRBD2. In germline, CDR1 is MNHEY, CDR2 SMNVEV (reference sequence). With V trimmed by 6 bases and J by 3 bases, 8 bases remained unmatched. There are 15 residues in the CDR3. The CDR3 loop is CASRDAGGGTDTQYF. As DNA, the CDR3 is TGTGCCAGCAGGGACGCGGGAGGAGGGACAGATACGCAGTATTTT.